A single sample is the source of the 8 T cell receptor beta chains below, sequenced in a study of blood T cell repertoires in COVID-19. Libraries were prepared by immunoSEQ multiplex PCR; TCRdb keeps only in-frame clonotypes and omits some of them. Of about 200,000 clones listed, approximately 88% are singletons. The source material was peripheral blood. All receptors derive from a man in his forties with acute or convalescent COVID-19.

The rearrangement links TRBV27 to TRBJ2-7; 7 bases match TRBD1. The CDR3 is 12 residues long. The V and J ends lost 6 bases and 6 bases, in that order; junction bases with no gene match: 5. Germline CDR1 reads MNHEY; CDR2 reads SMNVEV (reference sequence). This CDR3 reads CASSHRGSEQYF. The CDR3 DNA follows: TGTGCCAGCAGCCACAGGGGTTCCGAGCAGTACTTC.

The V and J genes are TRBV19 and TRBJ2-2, with no clear D. V lost 3 bases, J lost 1 base, and 9 bases lay in between. The CDR3 covers 15 residues. Germline V gives CDR1 LNHDA, CDR2 SQIVND (reference sequence). The CDR3 nucleotides read TGTGCCAGTAGTATGGCGGAGTGGAACACCGGGGAGCTGTTTTTT. Translated: CASSMAEWNTGELFF.

The table lists this clone with a few counts. The chain carries TRBV4-1 and TRBJ2-1; a possible D gene is TRBD2 (5 bases). V was shortened by 0 bases and J by 9 bases, with 18 bases between the two germline ends. The CDR3 length is 16 residues. The germline CDR1 and CDR2 sequences are MGHRA and YSYEKL. The CDR3 reads CASSQDPSGTLAEQFF. CDR3 nucleotides: TGCGCCAGCAGCCAAGACCCCAGCGGTACTCTCGCTGAGCAGTTCTTC.

This sequence joins TRBV9 and TRBJ1-3; D gene uncertain. Germline values: CDR1 SGDLS, CDR2 YYNGEE. The CDR3 spans 16 residues. V was shortened by 0 bases and J by 0 bases, with 10 bases between the two germline ends. The CDR3 nucleotides are TGTGCCAGCAGCGTAGATGGGCTAGCCTCTGGAAACACCATATATTTT. Translating it yields CASSVDGLASGNTIYF.

J is TRBJ1-4 and V is TRBV4-1; 8 bases match TRBD1. After removal of 0 bases from V and 8 bases from J, the junction contained 14 bases not matched to a gene. The CDR3 contains 18 residues. Germline V gene lookup returns CDR1 MGHRA and CDR2 YSYEKL. The CDR3 DNA sequence: TGCGCCAGCAGCCAAGATTGGCTCCCAGGGGGCCGGGGGGAAAAACTGTTTTTT. This sequence encodes CASSQDWLPGGRGEKLFF.

The chain carries TRBV5-1 and TRBJ2-2; a weak D match, TRBD2 (6 bases). V was trimmed by 9 bases and J by 3 bases, leaving 15 bases between them. There are 14 residues in the CDR3. Germline values: CDR1 SGHRS, CDR2 YFSETQ. DNA of the CDR3: TGCGCCACCCGCCCGGGACTTGACACCGGGGAGCTGTTTTTT. Encoded protein: CATRPGLDTGELFF.

This clone is a singleton in its sample. This chain links TRBV7-2 with TRBJ2-3, with a weak D call TRBD2 (7 bases). V was trimmed by 5 bases and J by 0 bases, leaving 15 bases between them. The CDR3 spans 16 residues. In germline, CDR1 is SGHTA, CDR2 FQGNSA. For the CDR3, the DNA is TGTGCCAGCAGCCGCCGGGGGCGGGGGAGCACAGATACGCAGTATTTT. Its translation is CASSRRGRGSTDTQYF.

The V and J genes are TRBV27 and TRBJ1-2; 9 bases are a match to TRBD1. J gave up 2 bases and V 5 bases, and 6 bases lay outside the gene matches. This CDR3 has 15 amino acids. The V gene's germline CDR1 is MNHEY and CDR2 SMNVEV (reference sequence). For the CDR3, the DNA is TGTGCCAGCAGTAGACAAGGACAGGGGAACTATGGCTACACCTTC. Translated: CASSRQGQGNYGYTF.